Below are 21 T cell receptor beta chains sequenced from a single sample in a study of T cell responses to AZD1222 COVID-19 vaccine. Sequencing was performed with immunoSEQ multiplex PCR; in TCRdb, only in-frame clones are kept and a portion is missing. The data show 170,000 or so clones, approximately 92% seen once. The input for sequencing was peripheral blood, taken 28 days after the second dose of the MenACWY control vaccine. The receptor source for this set is an adult who received the MenACWY meningococcal vaccine as a control.

The chain combines TRBV11-2 with TRBJ1-1; D is perhaps TRBD1 (5 bases). The CDR3 length is 13 residues. The V end lost 5 bases, the J end lost 0 bases, and 7 bases lay between the germline ends. Germline loops: CDR1 SGHAT, CDR2 FQNNGV. As DNA, the CDR3 is TGTGCCAGCAGCACAGGCATGAACACTGAAGCTTTCTTT. The encoded protein is CASSTGMNTEAFF.

Notes on this clone: The same CDR3 can be traced to other DNA sequences in this sample. The chain couples TRBV5-1 to TRBJ1-5; TRBD1 aligns across 10 bases. The V and J ends lost 5 bases and 5 bases, in that order; junction bases with no gene match: 7. This CDR3 is 15 amino acids long. Germline assignment: CDR1 SGHRS and CDR2 YFSETQ. The CDR3 reads CASSLGQGGDQPQHF. The CDR3 nucleotides read TGCGCCAGCAGTCTTGGACAGGGGGGCGATCAGCCCCAGCATTTT.

The chain combines TRBV19 with TRBJ1-2; D is unresolved. With 3 bases removed from V and 8 bases from J, the gap between germline ends came to 10 bases. Germline-derived CDR1 and CDR2 are LNHDA and SQIVND (reference sequence). CDR3 size: 12 residues. This CDR3 reads CASSINGIGYTF. Written as DNA, the CDR3 is TGTGCCAGTAGTATCAATGGGATAGGCTACACCTTC.

CDR3 loop: CATSPAGPDTQYF. The CDR3 region has the DNA TGTGCCACCAGCCCGGCAGGGCCAGATACGCAGTATTTT. The V gene is TRBV24-1, the J gene TRBJ2-3, with D tentatively TRBD1 (5 bases). CDR1 and CDR2 from the germline V gene are KGHDR and SFDVKD. V lost 7 bases and J 4 bases, leaving 11 bases between the germline ends. This CDR3 contains 13 residues.

This rearrangement joins TRBV2 to TRBJ1-2; D is ambiguous. Germline CDR1 is SNHLY and CDR2 is FYNNEI. V was cut by 8 bases and J by 3 bases, with 16 bases left in between. The CDR3 runs to 14 residues. CDR3 region: CASAGSLGYYGYTF. In DNA, the CDR3 is TGTGCCAGCGCGGGCTCTCTTGGGTACTATGGCTACACCTTC.

The V gene is TRBV9, the J gene TRBJ1-1; 12 bases map to TRBD1. This CDR3 contains 17 residues. Germline lookup yields CDR1 SGDLS and CDR2 YYNGEE. The J segment lost 3 bases and the V segment lost 0 bases, leaving 6 bases of the junction unmatched. The CDR3 DNA is TGTGCCAGCAGCGTAGGGGGACAGGGGGCAAGGGACACTGAAGCTTTCTTT. Translated, it gives CASSVGGQGARDTEAFF.

This rearrangement joins TRBV28 to TRBJ1-1; 7 nucleotides agree with TRBD1. The CDR3 runs 14 residues. V was clipped by 5 bases and J by 4 bases; unmatched bases: 7. Germline V CDR1 and CDR2: MDHEN, SYDVKM. The DNA of the CDR3 is TGTGCCAGCAGTCTGAGACAGGGTCTCACTGAAGCTTTCTTT. Its translation: CASSLRQGLTEAFF.

In the case of this clone: Other DNA sequences from this sample encode an identical CDR3 as well. This chain links TRBV5-1 with TRBJ1-4; D is ambiguous. This CDR3 is built from 15 residues. Between the trimmed V and J ends, which lost 0 bases and 0 bases, there was a span of 6 bases. Looked up from germline, CDR1 is SGHRS and CDR2 is YFSETQ. The CDR3 here is CASSLVGATNEKLFF. DNA of the CDR3: TGCGCCAGCAGCTTGGTCGGAGCAACTAATGAAAAACTGTTTTTT.

A word on this clone: The DNA is omitted, as the CDR3 cannot be located on it reliably, and the CDR3 follows TCRdb's listing. The chain joins TRBV21-1 to TRBJ1-2. TRBV21-1 is a recognized pseudogene. The CDR3 has 14 residues if both end residues are counted. CDR3: CASRVAVGIYGYTF.

This clone was recorded only once. The rearrangement joins TRBV6-5 to TRBJ1-6; D is uncertain. The CDR3 runs 16 residues. Between the trimmed V and J ends, which lost 0 bases and 10 bases, there was a span of 16 bases. The germline V gene encodes CDR1 MNHEY and CDR2 SVGAGI. The CDR3 coding sequence is TGTGCCAGCAGTTACTCGGGGAGGAGGGTTGACTCACCCCTCCACTTT. This translates into CASSYSGRRVDSPLHF.

The J gene is TRBJ2-1, the V gene TRBV5-1; perhaps TRBD2 as D (6 bases). V shed 3 bases and J shed 8 bases, with 39 bases lying between them. CDR3 length: 22 residues. Germline V gene data show CDR1 as SGHRS and CDR2 as YFSETQ. CDR3 loop: CASSSRAWRPDLGAGRPDEQFF. CDR3 sequence (DNA): TGCGCCAGCAGCTCCCGTGCGTGGAGGCCTGATTTAGGTGCGGGGAGGCCTGATGAGCAGTTCTTC.

This chain links TRBV12-3 or TRBV12-4 with TRBJ1-1; TRBD1 aligns across 7 bases. Germline trimming cut 6 bases from V and 8 bases from J; bases unmatched to any gene: 3. CDR3 size: 11 residues. CDR3 coding DNA: TGTGCCAGCAGGTCGGGACAGGAAGCTTTCTTT. It translates to CASRSGQEAFF.

The chain recombines TRBV6-5 with TRBJ1-4; TRBD1 is a possible D gene (5 bases). This CDR3 region has 14 residues. Deletions cut 8 bases from V and 4 bases from J, with 14 bases between. The germline V gene encodes CDR1 MNHEY and CDR2 SVGAGI. The CDR3 loop is CASFEGHGNEKLFF. The CDR3 DNA reads TGTGCCAGCTTCGAGGGGCATGGTAATGAAAAACTGTTTTTT.

The sample holds a few counts of this clone. The rearrangement joins TRBV4-3 to TRBJ1-1; D is possibly TRBD1 (6 bases). The CDR3 is 14 amino acids. CDR1 is LGHNA and CDR2 is YSLEER in the germline V gene. The V end lost 0 bases, the J end lost 2 bases, and 7 bases lay between the germline ends. Written as DNA, the CDR3 is TGCGCCAGCAGCCAAGACAGGGGTAACACTGAAGCTTTCTTT. Amino acids: CASSQDRGNTEAFF.

The rearrangement links TRBV5-1 to TRBJ1-2, with 9 bases fitting TRBD1. The CDR3 covers 17 residues. In germline, CDR1 is SGHRS, CDR2 YFSETQ. V was pared by 5 bases and J by 6 bases, with 17 bases of the junction left unmatched. As DNA, the CDR3 is TGCGCCAGCAGGCCCGGGACAGGGAGTCCCCTTAGCGATGGCTACACCTTC. Translated, it gives CASRPGTGSPLSDGYTF.

The chain uses TRBV9 and TRBJ2-5; D gene unclear. V was pared by 1 base and J by 7 bases, with 11 bases between. Germline-derived CDR1 and CDR2 are SGDLS and YYNGEE. The CDR3 contains 13 residues. CDR3 DNA sequence: TGTGCCAGCAGCGTATCTGACACTGGGACCCAGTACTTC. Protein sequence: CASSVSDTGTQYF. Variable domain in full (rest from reference TRBV9 and TRBJ2-5): DSGVTQTPKHLITATGQRVTLRCSPRSGDLSVYWYQQSLDQGLQFLIQYYNGEERAKGNILERFSAQQFPDLHSELNLSSLELGDSALYFCASSVSDTGTQYFGPGTRLLVL.

This chain connects TRBV29-1 to TRBJ1-2, with D possibly matching TRBD1 (6 bases). The V and J ends lost 2 bases and 8 bases respectively, with 15 bases between them. In germline, CDR1 is SQVTM, CDR2 ANQGSEA. The CDR3 has 13 amino acids. CDR3 nucleotide sequence: TGCAGCGTTGAACAAGGGGGGGCGAAAGGCTACACCTTC. Translated: CSVEQGGAKGYTF.

This chain links TRBV5-4 with TRBJ1-1; tentatively, D is TRBD1 (6 bases). CDR3 size: 14 residues. Between the trimmed V and J ends, which lost 5 bases and 6 bases, there was a span of 17 bases. The germline gives CDR1 SGHNT, CDR2 YYREEE (reference sequence). The CDR3 reads CASRPGDSSAEAFF. CDR3 coding DNA: TGTGCCAGCAGGCCAGGGGATTCAAGCGCTGAAGCTTTCTTT.

The chain joins TRBV19 to TRBJ2-1; TRBD2 agrees at 9 bases. This CDR3 comprises 19 residues. V trimming: 0 bases; J trimming: 8 bases; junction bases outside the gene matches: 17. CDR1 is LNHDA, CDR2 SQIVND, per germline (reference sequence). The CDR3 DNA follows: TGTGCCAGTAGTATAGAGGCGGGGGGGCCGTTTATTATGATCTATGAGCAGTTCTTC. This encodes CASSIEAGGPFIMIYEQFF. The whole variable domain, filled in from reference TRBV19 and TRBJ2-1, reads DGGITQSPKYLFRKEGQNVTLSCEQNLNHDAMYWYRQDPGQGLRLIYYSQIVNDFQKGDIAEGYSVSREKKESFPLTVTSAQKNPTAFYLCASSIEAGGPFIMIYEQFFGPGTRLTVL.

The CDR3 loop reads CASSWGRLQVAINEQFF. CDR3 nucleotide sequence: TGTGCCAGCAGCTGGGGGCGCCTTCAGGTAGCCATCAATGAGCAGTTCTTC. This sequence joins TRBV3-1 (or the pseudogene TRBV3-2) and TRBJ2-1, with D maybe TRBD1 (6 bases). There are 17 residues in the CDR3. Trimming left V 5 bases short and J 6 bases short, with 23 bases between. Germline CDR1 reads LGHDT; CDR2 reads YNNKEL (reference sequence).

This chain connects TRBV6-5 to TRBJ2-2; D possibly matches TRBD1 or TRBD2 (5 bases each). V lost 2 bases to trimming and J lost 12 bases, with 16 bases between them. CDR3 size: 14 residues. The germline CDR1 and CDR2 sequences are MNHEY and SVGAGI. The CDR3 reads CASSYNRDHRKLFF. CDR3 nucleotides: TGTGCCAGCAGTTACAATCGGGACCACCGGAAGCTGTTTTTT.